This TCR beta chain was sequenced during a study of spatial heterogeneity in lung cancer. CDR1 is SGHRS and CDR2 is YFSETQ in the germline V gene. The CDR3 sequence is 15 residues long. V lost 5 bases and J 6 bases, leaving 17 bases between the germline ends. Time point indicated: sample taken at primary tumor resection. The table lists this clonotype with many counts. One entry per CDR3 protein, called by TCRdb with MiXCR from the 5' RACE reads. Altogether roughly 38,000 distinct CDR3 sequences are present, approximately 3% being singletons, with the ten largest covering under 40%. The sample was normal lung tissue next to the tumor, taken at surgery. This chain uses TRBV5-1 with TRBJ2-2; D not resolved. This TCR was sampled from a male donor with early-stage non-small cell lung cancer. CDR3 DNA sequence: TGCGCCAGCAGTGAGGCCCCTCGGTTTGCCGGGGAGCTGTTTTTT. Translation: CASSEAPRFAGELFF.